This T cell receptor beta chain was sequenced during a study of cytomegalovirus exposure and HLA in healthy donors. Regarding the study as a whole: The authors listed about 170 TCR beta chains as cytomegalovirus-associated.

This clone has only a few counts. Antigen specificity is unknown. CDR1 and CDR2 from the germline V gene are MNHNS and SASEGT. The CDR3 runs 18 residues. Trimming left V 2 bases short and J 0 bases short, with 14 bases between. Primers for the PCR totalled 60 Vbeta and 13 Jbeta. The table came from immunoSEQ multiplex PCR; TCRdb's copy has only in-frame clones and leaves some out. The table lists about 130,000 clones, 77% of them singletons. The donors were healthy bone marrow donors. The clonotype comes from a woman in her forties in good health and CMV-seronegative. Sequences were obtained from PBMCs. V gene TRBV6-1 combines with J gene TRBJ2-6, with D tentatively TRBD2 (6 bases). The CDR3 loop reads CASSELRLGGSGANVLTF. The CDR3 coding sequence is TGTGCCAGCAGTGAATTGAGATTGGGGGGCTCTGGGGCCAACGTCCTGACTTTC.